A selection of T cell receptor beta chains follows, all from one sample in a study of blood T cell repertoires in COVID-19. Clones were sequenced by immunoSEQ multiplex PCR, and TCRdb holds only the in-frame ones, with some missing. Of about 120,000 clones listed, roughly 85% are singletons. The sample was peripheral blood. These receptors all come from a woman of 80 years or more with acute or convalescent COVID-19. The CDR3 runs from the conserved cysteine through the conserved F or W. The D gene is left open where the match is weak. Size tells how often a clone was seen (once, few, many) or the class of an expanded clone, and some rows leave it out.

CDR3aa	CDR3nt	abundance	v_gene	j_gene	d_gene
CASGAAGSQETQYF	TGTGCCAGCGGGGCAGCGGGGAGCCAAGAGACCCAGTACTTC	NA	TRBV9	TRBJ2-5	TRBD2
CSATGSGYTF	TGCAGTGCTACTGGCTCTGGCTACACCTTC	NA	TRBV20-1	TRBJ1-2	NA
CASRGTGFSIGELFF	TGTGCCAGCCGGGGTACGGGGTTCTCTATCGGGGAGCTGTTTTTT	NA	TRBV2	TRBJ2-2	NA
CASSSGDSSGETQYF	TGTGCCAGCAGCTCAGGGGACAGCTCGGGGGAGACCCAGTACTTC	NA	TRBV7-2	TRBJ2-5	TRBD1
CASSSGFNNQPQHF	TGCGCCAGCAGCTCCGGGTTTAACAATCAGCCCCAGCATTTT	NA	TRBV5-1	TRBJ1-5	NA
CASKAGANTGELFF	TGCGCCAGTAAAGCGGGGGCGAACACCGGGGAGCTGTTTTTT	NA	TRBV10-1	TRBJ2-2	TRBD2
CASSQSDGYSYGYTF	TGTGCCAGCAGCCAGTCCGACGGGTACTCCTATGGCTACACCTTC	NA	TRBV5-4	TRBJ1-2	NA
CASSLARASEKLFF	TGCGCCAGCAGCTTGGCGCGGGCGAGTGAAAAACTGTTTTTT	NA	TRBV5-1	TRBJ1-4	NA
CASSQGGGREKLFF	TGTGCCAGCAGCCAAGGAGGTGGTAGGGAAAAACTGTTTTTT	NA	TRBV3-1/TRBV3-2	TRBJ1-4	NA
CSASPGTGYGYTF	TGCAGTGCTAGTCCTGGGACAGGCTATGGCTACACCTTC	NA	TRBV20-1	TRBJ1-2	TRBD1
CATSSVYNEQFF	TGTGCCACCAGCTCCGTATACAATGAGCAGTTCTTC	once	TRBV15	TRBJ2-1	NA
CASSLADRAYGYTF	TGTGCCAGCAGCCTAGCCGACAGGGCCTATGGCTACACCTTC	NA	TRBV7-9	TRBJ1-2	TRBD1
CASSYSTAGYTYEQYF	TGTGCCAGCAGTTACTCGACGGCGGGATACACCTACGAGCAGTACTTC	NA	TRBV6-5	TRBJ2-7	NA
CASSRDQDREGSPLHF	TGTGCCAGCAGCCGTGACCAGGACAGGGAAGGTTCACCCCTCCACTTT	NA	TRBV4-2	TRBJ1-6	TRBD1
CASRVNSKNEKLFF	TGCGCCAGCCGAGTAAACAGCAAGAATGAAAAACTGTTTTTT	NA	TRBV5-1	TRBJ1-4	NA
CASSLIVPGDDEQFF	TGCGCCAGCAGCTTGATAGTACCAGGGGACGATGAGCAGTTCTTC	NA	TRBV5-1	TRBJ2-1	NA
CASSFTGMNTEAFF	TGCGCCAGCAGCTTCACAGGGATGAACACTGAAGCTTTCTTT	NA	TRBV5-1	TRBJ1-1	NA
CASSRSAGSGDTQYF	TGTGCCAGCAGCCGCTCAGCGGGGAGTGGAGATACGCAGTATTTT	NA	TRBV7-3	TRBJ2-3	TRBD2
CASSLEGSTDTQYF	TGTGCCAGCAGCTTAGAGGGGAGCACAGATACGCAGTATTTT	once	TRBV7-9	TRBJ2-3	NA
CASSPRTGTSYEQYF	TGCGCCAGCAGCCCCCGGACAGGGACCTCCTACGAGCAGTACTTC	once	TRBV5-1	TRBJ2-7	TRBD1
CASSLTGTTNEKLFF	TGTGCCAGCAGCTTGACAGGGACGACTAATGAAAAACTGTTTTTT	NA	TRBV5-4	TRBJ1-4	NA
CASSQSGTLNYGYTF	TGCGCCAGCAGCCAATCAGGGACACTTAACTATGGCTACACCTTC	NA	TRBV4-1	TRBJ1-2	NA
CASSPTGTGGHEQYF	TGTGCCAGCAGCCCCACCGGGACAGGGGGCCACGAGCAGTACTTC	NA	TRBV7-3	TRBJ2-7	TRBD1
CAITSQGDPNTEAFF	TGTGCCATCACCTCACAGGGGGACCCTAACACTGAAGCTTTCTTT	NA	TRBV10-3	TRBJ1-1	TRBD1
CASSSAGQPQHF	TGTGCCAGCAGTTCCGCGGGTCAGCCCCAGCATTTT	NA	TRBV7-2	TRBJ1-5	NA
CAISLAHEQFF	TGTGCCATCAGTTTAGCGCATGAGCAGTTCTTC	NA	TRBV10-3	TRBJ2-1	NA
CASRPQGVGGNTIYF	TGTGCCAGCAGACCCCAGGGTGTCGGTGGAAACACCATATATTTT	NA	TRBV13	TRBJ1-3	NA
CATSRGFGTLNTGELFF	TGTGCCACCAGCAGAGGATTTGGGACTCTTAACACCGGGGAGCTGTTTTTT	NA	TRBV15	TRBJ2-2	NA
CASSPDTNYGYTF	TGTGCCAGCAGCCCAGATACTAACTATGGCTACACCTTC	NA	TRBV3-1/TRBV3-2	TRBJ1-2	NA
CASSHRQGRIEAFF	TGTGCCAGCAGCCACCGACAGGGTAGAATTGAAGCTTTCTTT	NA	TRBV3-1/TRBV3-2	TRBJ1-1	TRBD1
CASSRDINYGYTF	TGTGCCAGCTCCCGGGATATTAACTATGGCTACACCTTC	NA	TRBV2	TRBJ1-2	NA
CASSPQGNSPLHF	TGTGCCAGCAGCCCCCAGGGAAATTCACCCCTCCACTTT	NA	TRBV7-3	TRBJ1-6	NA
CASIRATNEKLFF	TGTGCCAGCATCAGGGCAACTAATGAAAAACTGTTTTTT	NA	TRBV27	TRBJ1-4	NA
CASGFLTGGGHTEAFF	TGTGCTAGTGGTTTCCTTACAGGGGGCGGGCATACTGAAGCTTTCTTT	NA	TRBV12-5	TRBJ1-1	TRBD1
CASRYDRNTEAFF	TGTGCCAGCAGATATGACAGGAACACTGAAGCTTTCTTT	NA	TRBV7-3	TRBJ1-1	NA
CASYGTYGYTF	TGTGCCAGTTACGGGACTTATGGCTACACCTTC	NA	TRBV19	TRBJ1-2	NA
CASSLVRSASSGNTIYF	TGTGCCAGCAGCTTAGTACGGTCAGCGAGCTCTGGAAACACCATATATTTT	few	TRBV7-2	TRBJ1-3	NA
CASSLAGTGTNYGYTF	TGTGCCAGCAGCTTGGCCGGGACAGGAACTAACTATGGCTACACCTTC	NA	TRBV5-4	TRBJ1-2	TRBD1
CASSVDSNYGYTF	TGTGCCAGCAGCGTAGACTCTAACTATGGCTACACCTTC	NA	TRBV9	TRBJ1-2	NA
CASSSWTDAPFNQPQHF	TGTGCCAGCAGTTCCTGGACAGATGCCCCCTTCAATCAGCCCCAGCATTTT	NA	TRBV27	TRBJ1-5	NA
CASSPVGGLLSGNTIYF	TGTGCCAGCAGTCCTGTAGGGGGCTTACTCTCTGGAAACACCATATATTTT	NA	TRBV27	TRBJ1-3	TRBD1
CASSSSGTRDQPQHF	TGTGCCAGCAGCTCTAGCGGGACTCGTGATCAGCCCCAGCATTTT	few	TRBV7-2	TRBJ1-5	NA
CASSPTGSYGYTF	TGTGCCAGCAGCCCCACAGGGTCCTATGGCTACACCTTC	NA	TRBV7-2	TRBJ1-2	NA
CATSIGAYSYEQYF	TGTGCCACCTCGATTGGGGCCTACTCCTACGAGCAGTACTTC	NA	TRBV5-6	TRBJ2-7	NA
CASRNPQVGSTEAFF	TGTGCCAGCAGAAACCCGCAGGTGGGTAGCACTGAAGCTTTCTTT	once	TRBV5-4	TRBJ1-1	NA
CARDSCTDTQYF	TGTGCCAGGGACAGTTGCACAGATACGCAGTATTTT	NA	TRBV25-1	TRBJ2-3	NA
CATRQEMNTEAFF	TGTGCCACGAGACAGGAGATGAACACTGAAGCTTTCTTT	NA	TRBV15	TRBJ1-1	NA
CASSLGTGNSEQYF	TGTGCCAGCAGCTTGGGGACAGGGAACTCCGAGCAGTACTTC	NA	TRBV7-6	TRBJ2-7	TRBD1
CASSSRDRGTRNSGYTF	TGTGCCAGCAGCTCCCGGGACAGGGGGACCAGGAACAGTGGCTACACCTTC	NA	TRBV7-2	TRBJ1-2	TRBD1
CASSIGGVADTQYF	TGTGCCAGTAGTATAGGGGGGGTTGCAGATACGCAGTATTTT	NA	TRBV19	TRBJ2-3	NA
CASSTGGGHNTEAFF	TGTGCCAGCAGCACCGGAGGTGGGCATAACACTGAAGCTTTCTTT	NA	TRBV7-9	TRBJ1-1	NA
CASSPRDRFTDTQYF	TGTGCCAGCAGCCCCCGGGACAGATTCACAGATACGCAGTATTTT	NA	TRBV9	TRBJ2-3	TRBD1
CASRFGQSYGYTF	TGTGCCAGTAGATTCGGACAGTCTTATGGCTACACCTTC	NA	TRBV19	TRBJ1-2	NA
CASRGGSENTEAFF	TGCGCCAGCAGGGGGGGGAGCGAGAACACTGAAGCTTTCTTT	NA	TRBV10-2	TRBJ1-1	NA
CAISGGQGITEAFF	TGTGCCATCAGTGGGGGACAGGGGATTACTGAAGCTTTCTTT	NA	TRBV10-3	TRBJ1-1	TRBD1